This TCR beta chain was profiled in a study of OX40 agonist ivuxolimab in advanced cancers. Background on the whole study: Ivuxolimab was a fully human IgG2 agonistic monoclonal antibody targeting the costimulatory receptor OX40 (CD134). Three dose-escalation patients achieved partial responses, one with hepatocellular carcinoma and two with cutaneous melanoma. In the dose-escalation cohort, approximately 82% of patients were male, and the mean age was 60 years with a range of roughly 20 to 79. The purpose of peripheral TCRbeta sequencing was to test whether ivuxolimab changed TCR sequence diversity and led to clonal T-cell expansion. Intravenous ivuxolimab was administered to patients every 2 weeks at six dose levels: 0.01, 0.1, 0.3, 1.5, 3 and 10 mg/kg. Of the 50 to 55 patients in dose escalation, about 20 had hepatocellular carcinoma, some 15 had melanoma, 9 had renal cell carcinoma and 9 had head and neck cancer. The paper reports the monotherapy dose-escalation portion (N of about 54 patients) of the phase I ivuxolimab trial. Prior anti-PD-1, anti-PD-L1 or anti-CTLA-4 therapy was permitted, and checkpoint inhibitors had been received by about 44% of dose-escalation patients.

The trial excluded patients who had a history of autoimmune disease or who were on systemic immunosuppression. Peripheral blood for TCR sequencing was collected from all dose cohorts at baseline, on cycle 4 day 1, and on cycle 7 day 1. The samples were taken from a phase I, first-in-human, multicenter, open-label dose-escalation trial of ivuxolimab. Adults with locally advanced or metastatic melanoma, renal cell, hepatocellular, or head and neck squamous cell carcinoma were enrolled in the trial. Before TCR sequencing, CD4+ T cells and CD8+ T cells from peripheral blood were sorted into separate populations. On this clone: There is no known antigen for this receptor. Per-base qualities were not stored, and no clone one base away is much larger.

To sequence the TCRbeta CDR3 region, genomic DNA was isolated from the sorted cells. The immunoSEQ Assay was used for sequencing of TCRbeta CDR3 regions. Held by TCRdb, this immuneACCESS table contains in-frame sequences only and omits some clones. Under half of the omission traces to an unresolved V gene where checked; the cause of the rest is unknown. The sample includes 70,000 to 85,000 clones, with approximately 86% observed a single time. The top ten hold approximately 2% of the sample. Here is what the overall study found, with its caveats: Low levels of normalized T-cell clonal expansion were also seen in some patients who did not respond. Which antigens the clonally expanded peripheral T cells were specific for was not determined. Clonal expansion of both CD4+ and CD8+ blood T cells was observed from baseline to week 6 at doses 0.1 to 3.0 mg/kg. On average, CD8+ T cells showed more expanded clones than CD4+ T cells after ivuxolimab. Partial responders in the 0.1-3.0 mg/kg groups had among the lowest normalized peripheral clonal expansion, especially among CD8+ T cells.

Sequencing was performed on CD4+ or CD8+ T cells sorted from blood, taken in a trial of the OX40 agonist ivuxolimab. This sequence was found in an adult with an advanced solid tumor such as melanoma, head and neck, liver or kidney cancer.

DNA sequence: TGTGCCAGCAGCTCCCGTTGGGCCTCCTACAATGAGCAGTTCTTC. It is translated as CASSSRWASYNEQFF. This chain is built from TRBV27 and TRBJ2-1; the D gene remains uncertain. Trimming removed 6 bases from V and 0 bases from J, leaving 12 bases between the germline ends. The CDR3 runs 15 amino acids, cysteine and phenylalanine included. Of all the DNA, just the CDR3 is kept, 45 bases in frame from base 1. The germline V gene (reference sequence) supplies CDR1 MNHEY and CDR2 SMNVEV.